The next 16 T cell receptor beta chains were all read from a single sample in a study of cytomegalovirus exposure and HLA in healthy donors. In the PCR, 60 Vbeta and 13 Jbeta primers were used. Data came from immunoSEQ multiplex PCR; TCRdb stores just in-frame clones and leaves some out. The table has 150,000 to 200,000 clones, roughly nine tenths seen once; the top ten hold 1.1%. The sample was PBMCs. The receptors here all came from a boy aged 2 to 10 in good health and CMV-seronegative.

The chain is built from TRBV6-1 and TRBJ1-2; D gene uncertain. Germline V gives CDR1 MNHNS, CDR2 SASEGT. V was clipped by 4 bases and J by 6 bases, with 6 bases between them. The CDR3 extends over 11 amino acids. DNA of the CDR3: TGTGCCAGCAGTGGGAGGGATGGCTACACCTTC. Protein: CASSGRDGYTF.

About this clone: An end of the junction differs from the germline gene, which may be a read error. This chain joins TRBV7-9 and TRBJ1-1; 8 bases are a match to TRBD1. Germline-derived CDR1 and CDR2 are SEHNR and FQNEAQ (reference sequence). The CDR3 extends over 14 amino acids. The CDR3 coding sequence is TGTTCCAGCAGCTATGGACAGGGCAACACTGAAGCTTTCTTT. It yields the protein CSSSYGQGNTEAFF.

This chain links TRBV28 with TRBJ1-2; D may be TRBD1 (5 bases). V was clipped by 7 bases and J by 1 base, with 7 bases between them. The CDR3 covers 12 residues. Germline-derived CDR1 and CDR2 are MDHEN and SYDVKM. As DNA, the CDR3 is TGTGCCAGCAAGCAGGGTAACTATGGCTACACCTTC. Its translation is CASKQGNYGYTF.

This chain connects TRBV10-3 to TRBJ2-5, with D possibly TRBD2 on 6 matching bases. This CDR3 spans 13 amino acids. V was trimmed by 4 bases and J by 4 bases, leaving 10 bases between them. The germline V gene encodes CDR1 ENHRY and CDR2 SYGVKD. CDR3 coding DNA: TGTGCCATCAGTGCTGCGGGACTAGAGACCCAGTACTTC. It is translated as CAISAAGLETQYF.

The chain carries TRBV2 and TRBJ1-5; D remains ambiguous. This CDR3 is 12 amino acids long. Trimming stripped 6 bases from V and 7 bases from J, with 10 bases between. The V gene's germline CDR1 is SNHLY and CDR2 FYNNEI. The CDR3 reads CASRAWEQPQHF. The CDR3 DNA reads TGTGCCAGCAGAGCGTGGGAGCAGCCCCAGCATTTT.

The rearrangement links TRBV28 to TRBJ1-1; TRBD1 matches at 8 bases. V lost 3 bases to trimming and J lost 7 bases; unmatched junction nucleotides: 10. CDR1 is MDHEN and CDR2 is SYDVKM in the germline V gene. This CDR3 has 15 amino acids. The CDR3 protein is CASSLQGAPLLEAFF. The CDR3 DNA reads TGTGCCAGCAGTTTGCAGGGGGCGCCTCTACTTGAAGCTTTCTTT.

This chain links TRBV5-4 with TRBJ2-7; the match to TRBD2 covers 7 bases. CDR1 and CDR2 from the germline V gene are SGHNT and YYREEE (reference sequence). V lost 4 bases and J lost 0; bases outside the gene matches: 10. This CDR3 is built from 16 residues. The CDR3 coding sequence is TGTGCCAGCAGCCTACGATCGGGGGGAAGCTCCTACGAGCAGTACTTC. Translating gives CASSLRSGGSSYEQYF.

A few counts support this clone. The chain employs TRBV4-1 and TRBJ1-1; D gene uncertain. Trimming pared 0 bases from V and 5 bases from J, leaving 4 bases between. This CDR3 contains 12 residues. The V gene's germline CDR1 is MGHRA and CDR2 YSYEKL. The CDR3 DNA follows: TGCGCCAGCAGCCAAGATAAAACTGAAGCTTTCTTT. This translates into CASSQDKTEAFF.

The chain has TRBV6-1 and TRBJ1-2; 8 nucleotides align to TRBD1. The CDR3 consists of 12 residues. The germline gives CDR1 MNHNS, CDR2 SASEGT. The V segment lost 7 bases and the J segment 8 bases; nucleotides outside the gene matches: 6. The CDR3 spells CASNWAGGGYTF. The CDR3 DNA follows: TGTGCCAGCAACTGGGCAGGGGGCGGCTACACCTTC.

This clone was detected a few times. The chain joins TRBV28 to TRBJ1-2; D remains ambiguous. Germline V CDR1 and CDR2: MDHEN, SYDVKM. CDR3 length equals 15 residues. V was pared by 6 bases and J by 3 bases, with 17 bases between. The CDR3 nucleotides read TGTGCCAGCAGAATTACAGCTCTTGGCGACTATGGCTACACCTTC. Protein: CASRITALGDYGYTF.

The gene calls are TRBV27 and TRBJ2-1, with 7 bases aligning to TRBD1. Germline CDR1 MNHEY, CDR2 SMNVEV (reference sequence). V dropped 5 bases and J dropped 1; count of bases not matched to a gene: 5. This CDR3 is built from 15 residues. The CDR3 region is CASSQETGSYNEQFF. The CDR3 region has the DNA TGTGCCAGCAGTCAAGAGACAGGGTCCTACAATGAGCAGTTCTTC.

This chain joins TRBV5-1 and TRBJ1-1; a weak D match, TRBD1 (6 bases). CDR3 length: 16 amino acids. Deletions cut 1 base from V and 1 base from J, with 14 bases between. CDR1 and CDR2 from the germline V gene are SGHRS and YFSETQ. The CDR3 loop is CASSLTQGWQNTEAFF. In DNA, the CDR3 is TGCGCCAGCAGCTTGACACAGGGATGGCAGAACACTGAAGCTTTCTTT.

This sequence joins TRBV6-4 and TRBJ1-2; 9 bases fit TRBD1. Losses at the gene ends were 5 bases for V and 8 bases for J; bases not matched to a gene: 3. The length of the CDR3 is 12 residues. The germline V gene has CDR1 MRHNA and CDR2 SNTAGT. In nucleotides, the CDR3 is TGTGCCAGCAGTCGACAGGGGGAAGGCTACACCTTC. Protein product: CASSRQGEGYTF.

V gene TRBV7-9 combines with J gene TRBJ1-2; possible D gene TRBD1, 5 bases. The CDR3 totals 12 residues. V was pared by 5 bases and J by 8 bases, with 12 bases between. CDR1 and CDR2 from the germline V gene are SEHNR and FQNEAQ (reference sequence). The CDR3 loop is CASSPGGLGYTF. CDR3 nucleotides: TGTGCCAGCAGCCCGGGGGGTTTGGGCTACACCTTC.

V usage is TRBV19 and J usage is TRBJ2-4; 7 bases are a match to TRBD1. CDR1 is LNHDA and CDR2 is SQIVND in the germline V gene (reference sequence). V dropped 4 bases and J dropped 1; count of bases not matched to a gene: 10. This CDR3 has 17 amino acids. This chain's CDR3 is CASSNYRGAEAKNIQYF. In nucleotides, the CDR3 is TGTGCCAGTAGTAATTACAGGGGCGCAGAGGCCAAAAACATTCAGTACTTC.

The V gene is TRBV2, the J gene TRBJ1-4; D ambiguous. The length of the CDR3 is 15 residues. The V end was cut by 7 bases, the J end by 6 bases, with 18 bases between. Per the germline V gene, CDR1 is SNHLY and CDR2 is FYNNEI. As DNA, the CDR3 is TGTGCCAGCACCCCGAGGGCCATTGTCGATGAAAAACTGTTTTTT. It specifies CASTPRAIVDEKLFF.